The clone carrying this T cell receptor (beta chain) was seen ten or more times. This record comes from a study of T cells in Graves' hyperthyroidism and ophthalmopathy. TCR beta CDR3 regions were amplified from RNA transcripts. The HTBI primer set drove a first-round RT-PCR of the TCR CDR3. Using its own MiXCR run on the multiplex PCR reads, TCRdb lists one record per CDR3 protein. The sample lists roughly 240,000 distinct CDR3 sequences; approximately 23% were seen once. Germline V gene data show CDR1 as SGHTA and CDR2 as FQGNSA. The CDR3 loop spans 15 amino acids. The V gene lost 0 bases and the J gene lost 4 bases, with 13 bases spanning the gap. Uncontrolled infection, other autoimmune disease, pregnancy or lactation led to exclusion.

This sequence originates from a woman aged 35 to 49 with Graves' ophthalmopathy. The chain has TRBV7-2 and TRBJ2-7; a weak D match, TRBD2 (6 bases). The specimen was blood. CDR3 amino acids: CASSLALGGNYEQYF. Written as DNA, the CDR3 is TGTGCCAGCAGCTTAGCGCTGGGCGGGAATTACGAGCAGTACTTC.